Each of the 29 T cell receptor beta chains below was sequenced from the same sample in a study of T-cell memory formation after mild COVID-19. TCRdb redid the calling of the 5' RACE reads with MiXCR, one entry per CDR3 protein. The top ten clones hold roughly 3.8% of a sample with 150,000 to 200,000 distinct CDR3 sequences, 9.5% to 13% of them seen once. Sequencing was performed on PBMCs or a T cell subset sorted from them (not recorded which). These receptors all stem from a man aged 18 to 30 who had mild COVID-19 (a few samples of this study predate the infection). Cell type and time point are not known.

A few counts support this clonotype. The chain joins TRBV4-2 to TRBJ2-7; tentatively, D is TRBD2 (6 bases). The CDR3 runs 16 residues. The V end lost 1 base, the J end lost 1 base, and 14 bases lay between the germline ends. CDR1 is LGHNA, CDR2 YNFKEQ, per germline. In DNA, the CDR3 is TGTGCCAGCAGCCAAGGGGAGGAGGCAGGATCCTACGAGCAGTACTTC. Amino acids: CASSQGEEAGSYEQYF.

This clonotype has at least ten counts. CDR3 bases: TGTGCCAGCAGCTGGGGGGGATCTGGGGCCAACGTCCTGACTTTC. It yields the protein CASSWGGSGANVLTF. This chain uses TRBV3-1 with TRBJ2-6, with 7 bases identical to TRBD2. Losses at the gene ends were 5 bases for V and 1 base for J; bases not matched to a gene: 2. Germline assignment: CDR1 LGHDT and CDR2 YNNKEL (reference sequence). The CDR3 is made up of 15 amino acids.

The chain combines TRBV29-1 with TRBJ1-5; maybe TRBD1 (6 bases). V lost 4 bases, J lost 3 bases, and 10 bases lay in between. CDR3 length: 13 amino acids. Per germline, CDR1 SQVTM and CDR2 ANQGSEA. CDR3 nucleotide sequence: TGCAGCGTTGTACAGGGCCTCAATCAGCCCCAGCATTTT. Protein product: CSVVQGLNQPQHF. The entire variable domain, with the rest obtained from reference TRBV29-1 and TRBJ1-5, is as follows: SAVISQKPSRDICQRGTSLTIQCQVDSQVTMMFWYRQQPGQSLTLIATANQGSEATYESGFVIDKFPISRPNLTFSTLTVSNMSPEDSSIYLCSVVQGLNQPQHFGDGTRLSIL.

The chain combines TRBV5-1 with TRBJ1-2; no clear D. The length of the CDR3 is 13 residues. Trimming pared 1 base from V and 8 bases from J, leaving 12 bases between. Germline V gives CDR1 SGHRS, CDR2 YFSETQ. The CDR3 nucleotides read TGCGCCAGCAGCTTGATGGAGTTAGGGGGCTACACCTTC. Protein product: CASSLMELGGYTF.

The rearrangement joins TRBV18 to TRBJ1-2; 9 bases are shared with TRBD1. The germline gives CDR1 KGHSH, CDR2 LQKENI. J lost 3 bases, V lost 3 bases, and 8 bases had no gene match. There are 16 residues in the CDR3. CDR3 region: CASSPGTGRSYYGYTF. The DNA of the CDR3 is TGTGCCAGCTCACCGGGGACAGGGCGGTCCTACTATGGCTACACCTTC.

This clonotype has a handful of counts. The gene calls are TRBV7-2 and TRBJ2-5, with D possibly matching TRBD2 (6 bases). Trimming removed 8 bases from V and 0 bases from J, with 10 bases in between. There are 13 residues in the CDR3. CDR1 is SGHTA and CDR2 is FQGNSA in the germline V gene. CDR3 coding DNA: TGTGCCAGCGAACGGGGGAACCAAGAGACCCAGTACTTC. Its protein is CASERGNQETQYF.

This clonotype was seen repeatedly, ten times or more. V gene TRBV15 combines with J gene TRBJ2-5; TRBD2 matches 7 bases. V lost 1 base to trimming and J lost 5 bases; unmatched junction nucleotides: 4. The CDR3 loop spans 14 amino acids. The germline gives CDR1 LNHNV, CDR2 YYDKDF (reference sequence). The CDR3 sequence is CATSRVGGWETQYF. The CDR3 DNA reads as TGTGCCACCAGCAGAGTCGGGGGGTGGGAGACCCAGTACTTC.

This clonotype was seen many times. CDR3 nucleotides: TGTGCCAGCAGCTTAGCGAGGTCAGCACCGAACACTGAAGCTTTCTTT. Encoded protein: CASSLARSAPNTEAFF. The chain combines TRBV7-9 with TRBJ1-1; no firm D call. CDR3 size: 16 residues. Looked up from germline, CDR1 is SEHNR and CDR2 is FQNEAQ (reference sequence). Trimming shortened V by 0 bases and J by 1 base, and 12 bases separated the two germline ends.

This clonotype was counted between two and nine times. The chain uses TRBV2 and TRBJ2-5; 8 bases agree with TRBD2. The trim removed 6 bases at V and 2 bases at J, leaving 11 bases unmatched. The CDR3 is 16 residues long. From germline, CDR1 is SNHLY and CDR2 FYNNEI. The chain's CDR3 is CASSASGQKNQETQYF. The CDR3 bases are TGTGCCAGCAGCGCTAGCGGGCAAAAGAATCAAGAGACCCAGTACTTC.

This clonotype was picked up a small number of times. The chain employs TRBV12-3 or TRBV12-4 and TRBJ2-3; a possible D gene is TRBD2 (5 bases). The CDR3 is 12 amino acids. Trimming left V 3 bases short and J 6 bases short, with 7 bases between. As DNA, the CDR3 is TGTGCCAGCAGTTTTATAGCGGATACGCAGTATTTT. This encodes CASSFIADTQYF.

DNA for the CDR3: TGTGCCAGCACCCCCGGGACAGGGGTCGAGCAGTACTTC. Its translation: CASTPGTGVEQYF. This sequence joins TRBV5-6 and TRBJ2-7; 10 nucleotides agree with TRBD1. Germline loops: CDR1 SGHDT, CDR2 YYEEEE. The CDR3 is 13 amino acids. With V trimmed by 6 bases and J by 6 bases, 6 bases remained unmatched.

This clonotype was recorded many times. Here the CDR3 DNA reads TGCAGTGCACGGACTAGCGGGGGGAGCTCCTACAATGAGCAGTTCTTC. This encodes CSARTSGGSSYNEQFF. The gene calls are TRBV20-1 and TRBJ2-1; TRBD2 matches 14 bases. The germline V gene has CDR1 DFQATT and CDR2 SNEGSKA (reference sequence). Trimming cost V 6 bases and J 0 bases; bases outside gene matches: 4. There are 16 residues in the CDR3.

This clonotype came up a few times. The chain couples TRBV9 to TRBJ1-2; D is undetermined. Looked up from germline, CDR1 is SGDLS and CDR2 is YYNGEE. The CDR3 loop spans 13 amino acids. With 0 bases removed from V and 6 bases from J, the gap between germline ends came to 9 bases. The CDR3 DNA reads TGTGCCAGCAGCGTAGCAGGCCATGATGGCTACACCTTC. Translating it yields CASSVAGHDGYTF.

The chain joins TRBV20-1 to TRBJ2-3; D perhaps matches TRBD1 (7 bases). The ends were cut back, 5 bases at V and 0 bases at J, with 15 bases in the middle. This CDR3 is 15 amino acids long. CDR1 and CDR2 from the germline V gene are DFQATT and SNEGSKA (reference sequence). The CDR3 sequence: CSAQGGRGSTDTQYF. CDR3 in DNA: TGCAGTGCTCAGGGGGGTCGGGGCAGCACAGATACGCAGTATTTT.

The chain uses TRBV6-2 or TRBV6-3 and TRBJ2-1; D is uncertain. This CDR3 region has 14 residues. CDR1 is MNHEY, CDR2 SVGEGT, per germline. V lost 0 bases to trimming and J lost 9 bases, with 12 bases between them. The CDR3 DNA reads TGTGCCAGCAGTTACTCGATAGGTGGCCCTGAGCAGTTCTTC. Protein: CASSYSIGGPEQFF.

This clonotype was seen ten or more times. The chain employs TRBV5-1 and TRBJ2-5, with 7 bases identical to TRBD2. Losses at the gene ends were 0 bases for V and 1 base for J; bases not matched to a gene: 3. The germline CDR1 and CDR2 sequences are SGHRS and YFSETQ. The CDR3 runs to 15 residues. The CDR3 loop reads CASSLEAGVQETQYF. CDR3 nucleotides: TGCGCCAGCAGCTTGGAGGCGGGGGTCCAAGAGACCCAGTACTTC.

This clonotype was seen many times. The V gene is TRBV11-2, the J gene TRBJ2-3; 7 bases line up with TRBD1. The CDR3 length is 13 residues. The V gene's germline CDR1 is SGHAT and CDR2 FQNNGV. The V gene end was trimmed by 5 bases and the J gene end by 1 base; junction bases not matched to a gene: 0. CDR3 coding DNA: TGTGCCAGCAGCAGGGGGCGCACAGATACGCAGTATTTT. Protein sequence: CASSRGRTDTQYF.

In this sample, this clonotype turned up a few times. The chain employs TRBV6-2 or TRBV6-3 and TRBJ2-2; D is unclear. This CDR3 is 14 amino acids long. V was shortened by 7 bases and J by 3 bases, with 12 bases between the two germline ends. Germline loops: CDR1 MNHEY, CDR2 SVGEGT. The CDR3 protein is CASKRQFDTGELFF. The CDR3, as DNA: TGTGCCAGCAAGAGGCAGTTCGACACCGGGGAGCTGTTTTTT.

This clonotype was detected only a few times. This chain uses TRBV4-3 with TRBJ2-3; TRBD2 matches at 8 bases. Germline trimming cut 3 bases from V and 6 bases from J; bases unmatched to any gene: 8. There are 15 residues in the CDR3. Per the germline V gene, CDR1 is LGHNA and CDR2 is YSLEER. DNA of the CDR3: TGCGCCAGCAGCCACCCCGGGACTAGGATTGATACGCAGTATTTT. Translation: CASSHPGTRIDTQYF.

The rearrangement uses TRBV5-1 and TRBJ2-3; 7 nucleotides align to TRBD2. CDR1 SGHRS and CDR2 YFSETQ come from the germline V gene. V was clipped by 5 bases and J by 2 bases; unmatched bases: 8. The CDR3 sequence is 15 residues long. The CDR3 sequence: CASRWGGGLTDTQYF. In nucleotides, the CDR3 is TGCGCCAGCAGGTGGGGCGGGGGACTCACAGATACGCAGTATTTT.

V is TRBV4-3 and J is TRBJ2-1; possible D gene TRBD2, 5 bases. The V end lost 6 bases, the J end lost 4 bases, and 13 bases lay between the germline ends. Germline values: CDR1 LGHNA, CDR2 YSLEER. There are 14 residues in the CDR3. As DNA, the CDR3 is TGCGCCAGCAGTCCAGACTACGCTTACAATGAGCAGTTCTTC. Translation: CASSPDYAYNEQFF.

The chain has TRBV29-1 and TRBJ2-3; 7 nucleotides align to TRBD1. The CDR3 extends over 11 amino acids. Germline values: CDR1 SQVTM, CDR2 ANQGSEA. After removal of 7 bases from V and 7 bases from J, the junction contained 5 bases not matched to a gene. The CDR3 region is CSALGQNTQYF. The CDR3 DNA is TGCAGCGCCCTGGGACAGAATACGCAGTATTTT.

This clonotype was seen at least ten times. The CDR3 DNA follows: TGCAGTGGAACAGCGGTAACTAGCAAAAACATTCAGTACTTC. Translated, it gives CSGTAVTSKNIQYF. The rearrangement uses TRBV20-1 and TRBJ2-4; D possibly corresponds to TRBD2 (5 bases). CDR1 is DFQATT, CDR2 SNEGSKA, per germline (reference sequence). This CDR3 comprises 14 residues. V lost 7 bases, J lost 3 bases, and 16 bases lay in between.

This clonotype was seen many times. The V call is TRBV6-5, the J call TRBJ2-1, with a tentative D call TRBD2 (6 bases). The V end lost 6 bases, the J end lost 9 bases, and 18 bases lay between the germline ends. CDR3 length: 14 residues. Germline V gene data show CDR1 as MNHEY and CDR2 as SVGAGI. CDR3 region: CASSHGTGVGEQFF. The DNA of the CDR3 is TGTGCCAGCAGCCACGGGACTGGGGTGGGTGAGCAGTTCTTC.

This clonotype was detected a few times. J is TRBJ1-3 and V is TRBV18; 8 bases align to TRBD1. The trim removed 5 bases at V and 2 bases at J, leaving 5 bases unmatched. The CDR3 runs 15 residues. Germline assignment: CDR1 KGHSH and CDR2 LQKENI. DNA of the CDR3: TGTGCCAGCTCAAGGGACAGGACAACTGGAAACACCATATATTTT. Translating it yields CASSRDRTTGNTIYF. The full variable domain, completed using reference TRBV18 and TRBJ1-3, is NAGVMQNPRHLVRRRGQEARLRCSPMKGHSHVYWYRQLPEEGLKFMVYLQKENIIDESGMPKERFSAEFPKEGPSILRIQQVVRGDSAAYFCASSRDRTTGNTIYFGEGSWLTVV.

The chain combines TRBV5-1 with TRBJ2-4; TRBD2 matches at 7 bases. The length of the CDR3 is 14 residues. The junction had 8 bases not matched to a gene; V was cut back by 4 bases and J by 7 bases. CDR1 and CDR2 from the germline V gene are SGHRS and YFSETQ. The CDR3 protein is CASSPGLGANIQYF. The CDR3 DNA follows: TGCGCCAGCAGCCCAGGACTAGGTGCGAACATTCAGTACTTC. The full variable domain, completed using reference TRBV5-1 and TRBJ2-4, is KAGVTQTPRYLIKTRGQQVTLSCSPISGHRSVSWYQQTPGQGLQFLFEYFSETQRNKGNFPGRFSGRQFSNSRSEMNVSTLELGDSALYLCASSPGLGANIQYFGAGTRLSVL.

This clonotype appeared a few times. The chain is built from TRBV7-2 and TRBJ2-5; TRBD2 matches at 9 bases. V trimming: 5 bases; J trimming: 5 bases; junction bases outside the gene matches: 9. There are 15 residues in the CDR3. CDR1 is SGHTA, CDR2 FQGNSA, per germline. In nucleotides, the CDR3 is TGTGCCAGCAGCGGCCAAGCGGGGGGCCTGGAGACCCAGTACTTC. It translates to CASSGQAGGLETQYF. The variable domain in full, with the rest retrieved from reference TRBV7-2 and TRBJ2-5, is GAGVSQSPSNKVTEKGKDVELRCDPISGHTALYWYRQSLGQGLEFLIYFQGNSAPDKSGLPSDRFSAERTGGSVSTLTIQRTQQEDSAVYLCASSGQAGGLETQYFGPGTRLLVL.

This clonotype has ten or more counts. One end of the junction varies from germline; a read error may be responsible. This chain uses TRBV3-1 with TRBJ1-1, with D perhaps TRBD1 (5 bases). The CDR3 is made up of 13 amino acids. Germline V gene sequence: CDR1 LGHDT, CDR2 YNNKEL (reference sequence). For the CDR3, the DNA is TGTGCCAGCAGCCAAGACGGGGCGGCTGAGGCTTTCTTT. Protein product: CASSQDGAAEAFF.

The gene calls are TRBV18 and TRBJ2-5, with 8 bases fitting TRBD2. The trim removed 0 bases at V and 2 bases at J, leaving 5 bases unmatched. Germline V CDR1 and CDR2: KGHSH, LQKENI. This CDR3 region has 16 residues. The CDR3 protein is CASSPPNGGAQETQYF. The CDR3 DNA reads TGTGCCAGCTCACCACCGAACGGGGGGGCTCAAGAGACCCAGTACTTC.